This T cell receptor (beta chain) was found in a study of PD-L1 blockade in urothelial cancer (dated 2017 in TCRdb). For the study in its entirety: Therapy was started in about 2014 for all patients, and atezolizumab 1,200 mg was administered intravenously every 3 weeks. About 85% of the roughly 29 patients were identified as males with urothelial cancer of bladder origin, and a prior smoking history was reported by 18 of 29 patients. Patients had an ECOG performance status of 0 or 1 and had received between 0 and 3 prior chemotherapy regimens. Blood samples were analyzed 3 weeks after the start of treatment (second dose) and 6 weeks after the start of treatment. A median of roughly 140,000 T cells and around 81,000 unique TCRs was obtained from blood samples, and a median clonality of 0.080 was observed. An exploratory multi-omic analysis was conducted of the somatic, immune and clinical correlates of response to PD-L1 blockade with atezolizumab in urothelial cancer. Pretreatment tumor samples, along with matched peripheral blood collected serially before and after atezolizumab treatment, underwent TCR sequencing. Durable clinical benefit meant progression-free survival longer than 6 months, and TCR features were also tested against progression-free and overall survival. In the same patients who had TCR sequencing, pretreatment tumors also underwent whole exome sequencing and RNA sequencing. Durable clinical benefit was achieved by nine patients and was not achieved by 20 patients. Pretreatment blood TCR-seq was available for nearly 30 patients, at least one posttreatment blood collection was obtained for approximately 25 patients, and tumor TCR-seq was available for approximately 25 patients.

Beyond this particular receptor, the publication reports: A pretreatment peripheral blood TCR clonality below the median was linked to improved progression-free and overall survival. Because the sample size was small (n ≈ 30) and many exploratory analyses were performed, the results are intended to be hypothesis-generating. Patients with durable benefit showed greater expansion of tumor-associated TCR clones in peripheral blood 3 weeks after starting treatment (n of about 20, p = 0.022).

Each PCR received spiked-in synthetic TCR analog templates so that absolute template abundance could be estimated from read counts. The immunoSEQ assay used bias-controlled V and J gene primers to amplify TCRbeta CDR3 regions from genomic DNA. Rearranged TCRbeta segments were sequenced at approximately 20X coverage. In the source study's methods: Clustering was used to correct sequencing errors, and CDR3s were annotated against IMGT to assign V, D and J genes. Downstream analyses used only productive TCRbeta rearrangements, leaving out any out-of-frame or stop-codon sequences. Clonality was computed as one minus Shannon entropy normalized by the log of the number of unique productive sequences. Clones differing between time points or between blood and tumor were identified using Fisher's exact test with Benjamini-Hochberg correction, with an adjusted p below 0.01 applied as the threshold. The table was pulled from immuneACCESS by TCRdb, which kept in-frame rearrangements only. Such tables lose some clones; where checked, under half of the loss comes from unresolved V genes, and the rest has no known cause. V, J and clone size reflect that table, while D and trimming were determined from the DNA. The sample profile shows almost 50,000 clones; about 80% of them were found once. The top ten clones comprise approximately 2.9% of the sample.

Reading from cysteine to phenylalanine, the CDR3 counts 15 amino acids. Only the CDR3 DNA stays, 45 bases, in frame from base 1. The germline V gene (reference sequence) supplies CDR1 LNHDA and CDR2 SQIVND. The germline V end is reduced by 6 bases and the J end by 2 bases; junction bases left unmatched: 9. The time point label, read with the paper, signifies: pretreatment peripheral blood. The cohort included roughly 29 patients with locally advanced or metastatic urothelial carcinoma who were treated at Memorial Sloan Kettering on a trial protocol. Peripheral blood mononuclear cells were collected pretreatment and during treatment, with between 1 and 8 total time points obtained per patient. The Qiagen DNeasy Blood extraction kit was used to purify genomic DNA from total PBMCs and from tumor samples. PBMCs were collected pretreatment and during treatment, and were isolated and stored as previously described.

Remarks on this clone: What antigen it recognizes has not been identified. No much larger clone is present one base from it, and per-base qualities are unavailable.

The clonotype was recovered from a man between 65 and 80 years old with urothelial cancer. The V and J genes are TRBV19 and TRBJ2-7, and TRBD2 aligns with 8 junction nucleotides. Sample: PBMCs, taken around atezolizumab (anti-PD-L1) treatment. The base sequence is TGTGCCAGTAGCGGGGAAGCGGGAGCCCCCTACGAGCAGTACTTC. The resulting protein is CASSGEAGAPYEQYF.